This entry is about one T cell receptor (beta chain). In its sample, this clone was seen a few times. Its target antigen remains unknown. No base qualities exist here, and no much larger clone lies one base off it. The data belong to a study of T cell responses to AZD1222 COVID-19 vaccine (dated by TCRdb to about 2021). About the investigation overall: A total of approximately 230 trial participants underwent TCR sequencing, of whom roughly 210 received two doses of AZD1222 and around 26 received two doses of the MenACWY control vaccine. Trial participants were enrolled into age subgroups of 18-55, 56-69 and 70-plus years, which contained about 150, 27 and 61 TCR-sequenced participants, respectively. Overall study outcomes, separate from this receptor: Conclusions about previously exposed vaccinees are limited because only six or seven AZD1222 recipients were SARS-CoV-2 seropositive at baseline. Because no samples from the day 14 peak response were available, repertoires could be characterized only after the peak T cell response. The vaccine-associated CD4 TCRs covered the entire spike protein, and the dominant responses fell in regions 160-218 and 743-854. In the small 56-69-year group, the increase in depth fell short of significance, most likely because of low power. Epitopes outside the regions mutated in the B.1.351 and B.1.1.7 variants were reportedly recognized by nearly half of the unique spike-specific TCRs. After two AZD1222 doses, both the breadth and the depth of spike-specific TCRs were significantly higher than at day 0 and than in MenACWY recipients. Most participants were white British and females outnumbered males, and the authors suggested that clonal diversity may have been underestimated.

The CDR3, cysteine through phenylalanine, is 14 amino acids long. This entry keeps only the CDR3 DNA: 42 bases, framed from base 1. The germline V gene yields LGHNT for CDR1 and FRNRAP for CDR2. From V the trimming removes 6 bases and from J it removes 8 bases, while the gene matches leave 6 bases of the junction unaccounted for. In the paper's terms, the time point label means: about 28 days (+/-7) after the second vaccine dose. Because spike-specific TCR depth and breadth did not differ between the two schedules, AZD1222 recipients who got a second dose at roughly 4 weeks were pooled with those who got a second dose at roughly 12 weeks. Vaccinee samples were obtained from the UK trials COV001 and COV002, which included a single-blind randomized controlled phase 2/3 trial of AZD1222 (ChAdOx1 nCoV-19) in healthy adults. For TCRbeta chain sequencing, PBMC samples from trial participants were taken at day 0 and at day 28 after the second dose.

The CDR3 regions of human TCRbeta chains were analyzed by immunosequencing. Concerning the study's data processing: TCRs in the repertoires were matched against a reference library of SARS-CoV-2-specific TCRs that had been generated with the MIRA antigen-specificity platform. Breadth was defined as the fraction of unique TCRs that were SARS-CoV-2-associated, and depth was defined as the fraction of total T cells that were SARS-CoV-2-associated. Using the MIRA data, every spike-specific TCR was mapped to the spike region that the TCR reacted to and assigned to either a CD4 or a CD8 class. Log10-transformed breadth and depth values were compared by one-way ANOVA with Sidak's multiple comparisons tests. In TCRdb, the immuneACCESS table is reduced to in-frame sequences with V and J assigned. These tables do not hold every clone; where another copy was compared, an unresolved V gene accounts for under half, and the others remain unexplained. The V and J calls and the clone size are those of that table, but D and trimming were determined from the DNA. This sample comprises approximately 99,000 clones, roughly 90% of them detected only once. About 8.1% of the sample is in the top ten clones.

The source is an adult who received the AZD1222 COVID-19 vaccine. The source was peripheral blood, collected 28 days after the second AZD1222 dose. The chain couples TRBV12-5 to TRBJ2-3, with 12 central nucleotides matching TRBD2. The DNA sequence is as follows: TGTGCTAGTGGCCCTAGCGGGAGGGCAGCTACGCAGTATTTT. Translated, it gives CASGPSGRAATQYF.